The TCR beta chain described here comes from a study of molecular identifiers for immune sequencing clone quantification. One entry per CDR3 protein, called by TCRdb with MiXCR from the PCR reads. The sample carries approximately 500,000 distinct CDR3 sequences, around 21% recorded once. The V and J ends lost 6 bases and 4 bases, in that order; junction bases with no gene match: 12. The CDR3 length is 16 residues. This clonotype was detected ten times or more. The chain links TRBV12-3 or TRBV12-4 to TRBJ2-3, with 8 bases aligning to TRBD1. The TCR sequence derives from a human donor in good health. Some libraries in this study had Jurkat cell RNA spiked in. The sample comprised naive CD8+ T cells from blood, with Jurkat cell RNA spiked in. This sample's subset: FACS-sorted CD8+CD4-CCR7+CD45RA+ naive T cells. CDR3 amino acids: CASSDPTGVNPDTQYF. The CDR3 DNA is TGTGCCAGCAGCGACCCGACAGGGGTCAACCCAGATACGCAGTATTTT.